This T cell receptor beta chain is drawn from a study of T cell responses to AZD1222 COVID-19 vaccine. Study-level results: Increased Spike-specific TCR breadth and depth were observed after two AZD1222 doses.

A note on this clone: Its antigen is still unknown.

The CDR3 runs 15 residues. Germline CDR1 is SEHNR and CDR2 is FQNEAQ (reference sequence). J lost 5 bases, V lost 4 bases, and 9 bases had no gene match. The table came from immunoSEQ multiplex PCR; TCRdb's copy has only in-frame clones and leaves some out. Of 200,000 or so clones listed, approximately 93% are singletons. The sample in question was peripheral blood, obtained 28 days after the second AZD1222 dose. The receptor was derived from an adult who received the AZD1222 COVID-19 vaccine. The rearrangement uses TRBV7-9 and TRBJ2-7; TRBD1 agrees at 9 bases. The CDR3 reads CASSYGGTGFHEQYF. The CDR3 DNA is TGTGCCAGCAGCTACGGGGGGACAGGGTTCCACGAGCAGTACTTC.